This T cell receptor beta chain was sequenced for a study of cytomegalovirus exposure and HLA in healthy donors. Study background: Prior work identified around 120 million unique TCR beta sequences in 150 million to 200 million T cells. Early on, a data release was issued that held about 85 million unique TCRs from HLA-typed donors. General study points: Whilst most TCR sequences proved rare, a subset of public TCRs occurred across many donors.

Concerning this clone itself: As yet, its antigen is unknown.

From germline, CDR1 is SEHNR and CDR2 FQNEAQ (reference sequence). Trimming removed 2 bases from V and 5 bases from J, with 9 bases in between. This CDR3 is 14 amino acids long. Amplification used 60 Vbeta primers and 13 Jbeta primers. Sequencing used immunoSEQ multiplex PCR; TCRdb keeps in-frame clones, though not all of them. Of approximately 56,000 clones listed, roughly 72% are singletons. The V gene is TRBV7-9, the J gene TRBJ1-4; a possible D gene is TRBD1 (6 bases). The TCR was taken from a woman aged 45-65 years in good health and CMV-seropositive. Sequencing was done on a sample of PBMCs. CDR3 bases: TGTGCCAGCAGCTTAAGGACAGCGAATGAAAAACTGTTTTTT. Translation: CASSLRTANEKLFF.